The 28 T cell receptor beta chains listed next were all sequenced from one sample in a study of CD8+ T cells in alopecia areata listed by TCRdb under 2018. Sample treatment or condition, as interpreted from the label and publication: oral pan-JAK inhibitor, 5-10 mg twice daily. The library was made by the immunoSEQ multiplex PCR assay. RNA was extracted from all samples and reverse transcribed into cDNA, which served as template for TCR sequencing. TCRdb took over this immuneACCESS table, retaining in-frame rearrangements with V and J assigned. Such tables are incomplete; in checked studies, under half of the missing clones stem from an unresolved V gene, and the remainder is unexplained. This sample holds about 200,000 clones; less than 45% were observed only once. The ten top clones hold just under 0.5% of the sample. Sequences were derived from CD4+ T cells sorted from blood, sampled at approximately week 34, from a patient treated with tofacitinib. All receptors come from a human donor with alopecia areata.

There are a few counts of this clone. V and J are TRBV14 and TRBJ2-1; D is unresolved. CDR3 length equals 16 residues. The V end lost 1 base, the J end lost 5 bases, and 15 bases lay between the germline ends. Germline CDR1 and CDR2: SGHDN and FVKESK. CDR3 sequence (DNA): TGTGCCAGCAGCCAAGGTTCGCAGGCTATCAACAATGAGCAGTTCTTC. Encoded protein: CASSQGSQAINNEQFF.

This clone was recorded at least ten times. The CDR3 bases are TGTGCCAGCAGCTTTAAAGGTCTCCCTGAGCAGTTCTTC. It encodes CASSFKGLPEQFF. The rearrangement uses TRBV7-3 and TRBJ2-1; D gene uncertain. The CDR3 runs 13 residues. Germline V gene lookup returns CDR1 SGHTA and CDR2 FQGTGA. Trimming removed 3 bases at V and 9 bases at J, with 12 bases between.

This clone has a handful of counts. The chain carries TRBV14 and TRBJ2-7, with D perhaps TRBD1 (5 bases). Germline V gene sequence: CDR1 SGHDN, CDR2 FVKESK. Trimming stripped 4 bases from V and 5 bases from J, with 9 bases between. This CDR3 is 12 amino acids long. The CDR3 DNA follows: TGTGCCAGCAGCCTGACAGTGAACGAGCAGTACTTC. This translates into CASSLTVNEQYF.

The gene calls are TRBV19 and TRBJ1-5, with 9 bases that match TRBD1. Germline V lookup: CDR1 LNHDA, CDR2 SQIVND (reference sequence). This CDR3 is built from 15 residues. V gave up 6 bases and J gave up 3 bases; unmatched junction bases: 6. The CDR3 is CASRDRGRNNQPQHF. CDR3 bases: TGTGCCAGTAGGGACAGGGGACGAAACAATCAGCCCCAGCATTTT.

The chain's CDR3 is CASSEYSGANVLTF. The CDR3 DNA sequence: TGTGCCAGCAGTGAATATTCTGGGGCCAACGTCCTGACTTTC. The J gene is TRBJ2-6, the V gene TRBV2; D is unresolved. CDR1 SNHLY and CDR2 FYNNEI come from the germline V gene. V was cut by 2 bases and J by 1 base, with 3 bases left in between. CDR3 length: 14 residues.

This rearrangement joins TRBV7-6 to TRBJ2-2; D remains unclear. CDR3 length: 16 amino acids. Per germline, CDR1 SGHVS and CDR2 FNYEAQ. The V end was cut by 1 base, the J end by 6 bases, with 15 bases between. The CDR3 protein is CASSLVGGNQAGELFF. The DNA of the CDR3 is TGTGCCAGCAGCTTAGTTGGTGGGAACCAGGCCGGGGAGCTGTTTTTT.

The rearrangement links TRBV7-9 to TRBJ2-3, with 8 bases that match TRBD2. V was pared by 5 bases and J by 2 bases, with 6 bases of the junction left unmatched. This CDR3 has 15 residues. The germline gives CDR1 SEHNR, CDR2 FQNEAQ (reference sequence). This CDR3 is CASSPRGASTDTQYF. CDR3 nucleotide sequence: TGTGCCAGCAGCCCGCGGGGGGCTTCCACAGATACGCAGTATTTT. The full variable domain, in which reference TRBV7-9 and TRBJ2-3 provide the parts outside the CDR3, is DTGVSQNPRHKITKRGQNVTFRCDPISEHNRLYWYRQTLGQGPEFLTYFQNEAQLEKSRLLSDRFSAERPKGSFSTLEIQRTEQGDSAMYLCASSPRGASTDTQYFGPGTRLTVL.

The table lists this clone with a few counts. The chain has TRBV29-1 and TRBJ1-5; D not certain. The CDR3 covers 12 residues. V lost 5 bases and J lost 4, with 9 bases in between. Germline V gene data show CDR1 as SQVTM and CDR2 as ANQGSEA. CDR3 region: CSVSEGNQPQHF. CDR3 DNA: TGCAGCGTTTCGGAGGGTAATCAGCCCCAGCATTTT. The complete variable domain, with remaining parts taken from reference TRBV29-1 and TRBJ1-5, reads SAVISQKPSRDICQRGTSLTIQCQVDSQVTMMFWYRQQPGQSLTLIATANQGSEATYESGFVIDKFPISRPNLTFSTLTVSNMSPEDSSIYLCSVSEGNQPQHFGDGTRLSIL.

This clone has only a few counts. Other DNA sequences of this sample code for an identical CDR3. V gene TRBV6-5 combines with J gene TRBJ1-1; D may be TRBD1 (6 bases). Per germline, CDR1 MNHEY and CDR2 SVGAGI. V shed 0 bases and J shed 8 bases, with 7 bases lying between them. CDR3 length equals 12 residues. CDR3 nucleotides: TGTGCCAGCAGTTACTCGGGGGGCGAAGCTTTCTTT. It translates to CASSYSGGEAFF.

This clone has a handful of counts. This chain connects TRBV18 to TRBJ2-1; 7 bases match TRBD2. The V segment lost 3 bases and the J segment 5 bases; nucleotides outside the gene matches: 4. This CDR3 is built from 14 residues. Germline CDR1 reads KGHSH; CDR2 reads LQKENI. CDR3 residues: CASSPPGGDNEQFF. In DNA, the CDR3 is TGTGCCAGCTCACCCCCTGGGGGGGACAATGAGCAGTTCTTC.

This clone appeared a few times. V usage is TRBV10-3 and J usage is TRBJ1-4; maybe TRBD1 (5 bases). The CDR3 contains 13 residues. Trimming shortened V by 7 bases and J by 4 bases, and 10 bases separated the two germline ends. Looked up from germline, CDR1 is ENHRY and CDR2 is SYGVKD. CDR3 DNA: TGTGCCATCAAGGGGCAAGATAATGAAAAACTGTTTTTT. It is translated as CAIKGQDNEKLFF.

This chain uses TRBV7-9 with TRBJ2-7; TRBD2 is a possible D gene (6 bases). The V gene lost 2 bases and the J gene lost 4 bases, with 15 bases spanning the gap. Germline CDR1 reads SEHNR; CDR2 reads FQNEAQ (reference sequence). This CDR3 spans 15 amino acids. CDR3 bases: TGTGCCAGCAGCTTACGGGGGATTACGGGTTACGAGCAGTACTTC. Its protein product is CASSLRGITGYEQYF.

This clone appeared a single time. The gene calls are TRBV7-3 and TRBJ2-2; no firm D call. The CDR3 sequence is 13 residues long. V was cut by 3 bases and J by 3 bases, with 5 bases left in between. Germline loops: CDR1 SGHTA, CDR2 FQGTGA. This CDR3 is CASSLSYTGELFF. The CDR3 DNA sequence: TGTGCCAGCAGCTTGTCCTACACCGGGGAGCTGTTTTTT.

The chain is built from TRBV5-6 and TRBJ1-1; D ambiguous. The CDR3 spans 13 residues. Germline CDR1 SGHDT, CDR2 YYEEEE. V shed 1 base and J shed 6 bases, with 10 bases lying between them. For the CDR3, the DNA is TGTGCCAGCAGCTTGCTGTCAACTTCTGAAGCTTTCTTT. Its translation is CASSLLSTSEAFF. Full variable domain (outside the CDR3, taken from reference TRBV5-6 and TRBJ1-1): DAGVTQSPTHLIKTRGQQVTLRCSPKSGHDTVSWYQQALGQGPQFIFQYYEEEERQRGNFPDRFSGHQFPNYSSELNVNALLLGDSALYLCASSLLSTSEAFFGQGTRLTVV.

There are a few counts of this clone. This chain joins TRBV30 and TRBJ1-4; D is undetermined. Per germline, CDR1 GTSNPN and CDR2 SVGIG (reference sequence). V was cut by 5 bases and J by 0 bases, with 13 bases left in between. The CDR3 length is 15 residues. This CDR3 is CAWGRTGTTNEKLFF. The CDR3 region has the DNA TGTGCCTGGGGCCGGACTGGGACAACTAATGAAAAACTGTTTTTT.

The CDR3 coding sequence is TGTGCCTGGTCCCGGGAGGGCCTTCTCGATACGCAGTATTTT. Protein sequence: CAWSREGLLDTQYF. The chain couples TRBV30 to TRBJ2-3; TRBD2 aligns across 8 bases. The CDR3 runs 14 residues. The germline CDR1 and CDR2 sequences are GTSNPN and SVGIG (reference sequence). V trimming: 5 bases; J trimming: 6 bases; junction bases outside the gene matches: 10.

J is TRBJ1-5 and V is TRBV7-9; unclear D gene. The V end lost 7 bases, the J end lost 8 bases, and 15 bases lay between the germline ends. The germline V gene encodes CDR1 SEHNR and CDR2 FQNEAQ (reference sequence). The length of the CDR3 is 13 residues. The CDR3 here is CASTTRPPKPQHF. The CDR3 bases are TGTGCCAGCACCACGCGCCCTCCGAAGCCCCAGCATTTT.

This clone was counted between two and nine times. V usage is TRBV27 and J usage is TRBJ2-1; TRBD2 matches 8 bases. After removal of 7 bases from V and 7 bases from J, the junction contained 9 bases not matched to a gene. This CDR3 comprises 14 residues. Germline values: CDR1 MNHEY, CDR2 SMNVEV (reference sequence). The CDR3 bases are TGTGCCAGCACCTCGCCGGGAGGGTCGAATGAGCAGTTCTTC. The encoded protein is CASTSPGGSNEQFF.

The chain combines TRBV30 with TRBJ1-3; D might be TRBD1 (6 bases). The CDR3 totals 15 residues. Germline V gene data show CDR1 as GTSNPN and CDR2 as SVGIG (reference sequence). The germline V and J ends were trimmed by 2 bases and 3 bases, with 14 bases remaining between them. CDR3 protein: CAWSQGLAGGNTIYF. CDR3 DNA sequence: TGTGCCTGGAGTCAGGGGCTAGCCGGTGGAAACACCATATATTTT.

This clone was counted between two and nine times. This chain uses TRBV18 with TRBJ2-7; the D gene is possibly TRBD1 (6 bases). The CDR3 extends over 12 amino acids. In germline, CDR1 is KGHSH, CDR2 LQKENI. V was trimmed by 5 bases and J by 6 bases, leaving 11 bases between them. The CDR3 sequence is CASSTQGSEQYF. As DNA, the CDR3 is TGTGCCAGCTCAACACAGGGATCCGAGCAGTACTTC.

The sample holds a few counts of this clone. CDR3 nucleotide sequence: TGTGCCAGCAGCTTATTTTCTACTAGTAACAATGAGCAGTTCTTC. Translation gives CASSLFSTSNNEQFF. The chain joins TRBV7-9 to TRBJ2-1; D perhaps matches TRBD2 (5 bases). There are 15 residues in the CDR3. Germline values: CDR1 SEHNR, CDR2 FQNEAQ (reference sequence). Trimming left V 2 bases short and J 5 bases short, with 13 bases between.

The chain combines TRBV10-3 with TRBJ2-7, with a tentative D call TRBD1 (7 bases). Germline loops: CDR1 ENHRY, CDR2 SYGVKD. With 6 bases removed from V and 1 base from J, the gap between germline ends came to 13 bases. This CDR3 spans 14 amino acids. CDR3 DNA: TGTGCCATCAGGGCTCAGGGGGGATCCTACGAGCAGTACTTC. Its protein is CAIRAQGGSYEQYF.

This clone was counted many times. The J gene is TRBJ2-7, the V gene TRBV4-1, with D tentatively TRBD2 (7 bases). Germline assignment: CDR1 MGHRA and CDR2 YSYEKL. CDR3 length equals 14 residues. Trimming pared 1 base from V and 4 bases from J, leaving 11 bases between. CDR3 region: CASSQGEGGYEQYF. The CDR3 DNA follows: TGCGCCAGCAGCCAAGGGGAGGGGGGGTACGAGCAGTACTTC.

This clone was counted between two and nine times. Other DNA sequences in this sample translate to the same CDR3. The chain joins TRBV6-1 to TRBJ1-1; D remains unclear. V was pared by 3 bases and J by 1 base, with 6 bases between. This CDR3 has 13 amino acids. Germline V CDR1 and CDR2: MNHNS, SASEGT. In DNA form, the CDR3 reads TGTGCCAGCAGTGAGTTGAGGAACACTGAAGCTTTCTTT. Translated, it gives CASSELRNTEAFF.

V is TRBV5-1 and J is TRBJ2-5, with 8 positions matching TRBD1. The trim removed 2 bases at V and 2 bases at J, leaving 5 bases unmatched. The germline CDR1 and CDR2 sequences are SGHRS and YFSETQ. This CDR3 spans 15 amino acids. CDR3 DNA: TGCGCCAGCAGCTTACAGGGGGAGGTGCAAGAGACCCAGTACTTC. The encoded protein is CASSLQGEVQETQYF.

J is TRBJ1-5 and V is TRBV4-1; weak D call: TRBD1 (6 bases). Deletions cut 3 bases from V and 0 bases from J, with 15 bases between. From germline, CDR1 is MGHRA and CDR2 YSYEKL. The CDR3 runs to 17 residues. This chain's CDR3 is CASSHRTARYSNQPQHF. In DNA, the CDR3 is TGCGCCAGCAGCCACCGGACAGCCAGATATAGCAATCAGCCCCAGCATTTT.

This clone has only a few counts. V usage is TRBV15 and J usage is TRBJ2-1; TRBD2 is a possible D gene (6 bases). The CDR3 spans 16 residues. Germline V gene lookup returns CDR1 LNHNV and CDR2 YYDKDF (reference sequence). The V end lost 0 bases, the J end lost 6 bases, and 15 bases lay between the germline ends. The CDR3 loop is CATSRDDLAESNEQFF. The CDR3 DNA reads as TGTGCCACCAGCAGAGATGACTTAGCGGAAAGCAATGAGCAGTTCTTC.

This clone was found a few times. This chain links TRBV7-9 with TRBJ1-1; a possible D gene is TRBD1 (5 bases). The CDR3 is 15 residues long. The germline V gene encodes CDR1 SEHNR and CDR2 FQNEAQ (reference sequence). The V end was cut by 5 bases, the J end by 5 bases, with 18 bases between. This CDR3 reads CASSPETGVGTEAFF. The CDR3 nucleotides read TGTGCCAGCAGCCCCGAAACAGGCGTAGGGACTGAAGCTTTCTTT.